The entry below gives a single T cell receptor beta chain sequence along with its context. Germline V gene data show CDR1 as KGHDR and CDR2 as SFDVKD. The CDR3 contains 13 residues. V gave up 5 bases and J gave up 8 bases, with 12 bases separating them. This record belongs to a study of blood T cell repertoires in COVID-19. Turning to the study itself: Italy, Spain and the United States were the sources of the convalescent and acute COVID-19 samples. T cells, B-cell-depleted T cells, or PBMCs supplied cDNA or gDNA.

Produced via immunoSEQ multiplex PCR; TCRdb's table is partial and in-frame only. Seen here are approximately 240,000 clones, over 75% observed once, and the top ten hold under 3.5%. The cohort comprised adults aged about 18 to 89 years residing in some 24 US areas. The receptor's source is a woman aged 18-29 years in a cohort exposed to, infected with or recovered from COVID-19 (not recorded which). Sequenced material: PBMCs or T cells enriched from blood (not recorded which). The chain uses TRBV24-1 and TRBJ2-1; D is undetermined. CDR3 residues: CATSALDWDEQFF. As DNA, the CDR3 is TGTGCCACCAGTGCTCTAGATTGGGATGAGCAGTTCTTC.